The T cell receptor beta chain described here comes from a study of radiation and T cells in renal cell carcinoma. Study outcomes and limitations: Without pretreatment biopsies, baseline tumor clonotype presence was undetermined.

The assay was immunoSEQ multiplex PCR, and TCRdb's table has in-frame clones only and misses some. The sample includes 50,000 to 75,000 clones, about three quarters seen only once; the top ten take about 7.3%. Note on this clone: Its antigen is not identified.

The CDR3 is made up of 14 amino acids. From germline, CDR1 is GTSNPN and CDR2 SVGIG (reference sequence). J gave up 2 bases and V 2 bases, and 6 bases lay outside the gene matches. The sample's time point: baseline pretreatment blood. Treatment denoted: 15 Gy SBRT to primary tumor, nephrectomy 4 weeks later. The chain employs TRBV30 and TRBJ2-7; 7 nucleotides match TRBD1. This specimen consisted of blood, obtained from a patient whose treatment included radiotherapy and nephrectomy. The clonotype comes from a man aged 60 to 75 with renal cell carcinoma. The CDR3, as DNA: TGTGCCTGGAGTCCCGGGACAGTCCCCTACGAGCAGTACTTC. This sequence encodes CAWSPGTVPYEQYF.